These T cell receptor beta chains were read from a single sample in a study of cytomegalovirus exposure and HLA in healthy donors. Clones were sequenced by immunoSEQ multiplex PCR, and TCRdb holds only the in-frame ones, with some missing. Of 150,000 to 200,000 clones listed, more than 70% were seen once; the top ten hold around 1%. Input material: PBMCs. These receptors were obtained from a woman in her 40s in good health and CMV-seronegative. Both conserved end residues are part of each CDR3. The D gene is left open where the match is weak. Some rows mark clone size as missing; the rest say once, few, many or name a class of expanded clone.

CDR3nt,CDR3aa,d_gene,j_gene,v_gene,abundance
TGTGCCAGCAGCTTAGAAGGGCAGGGTCGTGGCATTCAGTACTTC,CASSLEGQGRGIQYF,.,TRBJ2-4,TRBV11-2,.
TGTGCCAGCAGTGAACTAGCGGGAGGGAATACGCAGTATTTT,CASSELAGGNTQYF,TRBD2,TRBJ2-3,TRBV6-1,.
TGTGCCAGTAGACAGGACAGGGATAGCAATCAGCCCCAGCATTTT,CASRQDRDSNQPQHF,TRBD1,TRBJ1-5,TRBV19,.
TGTGCCAGCAGCTTGGGAGGGGGAACTGAAGCTTTCTTT,CASSLGGGTEAFF,.,TRBJ1-1,TRBV5-6,few
TGTGCCAGTAGTATGGAAGCGGGAGGTGGGGAGACCCAGTACTTC,CASSMEAGGGETQYF,TRBD2,TRBJ2-5,TRBV19,.
TGTGCCAGCAGCTTAGCGCAAGGGGCTGAAGCTTTCTTT,CASSLAQGAEAFF,.,TRBJ1-1,TRBV7-2,.
TGTGCCAGCAGCTTCCTAACAGGGGGCGTCCACGAGCAGTACTTC,CASSFLTGGVHEQYF,TRBD1,TRBJ2-7,TRBV7-2,.
TGTGCCAGCAGCTTAGGGACAAGGAAAGAGACCCAGTACTTC,CASSLGTRKETQYF,.,TRBJ2-5,TRBV7-2,.
TGTGCCAGCAGCACTGGGACTAGCGGTTTATCTAGCACAGATACGCAGTATTTT,CASSTGTSGLSSTDTQYF,TRBD2,TRBJ2-3,TRBV9,.
TGTGCCTGGAGTGGTGGGTTTAGGCAGGAACAAGAGACCCAGTACTTC,CAWSGGFRQEQETQYF,.,TRBJ2-5,TRBV30,.
TGTGCCAGTAGTATGAGGACAGCTAATGAAAAACTGTTTTTT,CASSMRTANEKLFF,.,TRBJ1-4,TRBV19,.
TGTGCCTGCGCCTTGGTTAGCACAGATACGCAGTATTTT,CACALVSTDTQYF,.,TRBJ2-3,TRBV7-9,.
TGTGCCTGCCGGACAGGGGTTCAAGAGACCCAGTACTTC,CACRTGVQETQYF,TRBD1,TRBJ2-5,TRBV30,.
TGTGCCAGCAGGGGCGGGACAGCCTATGGCTACACCTTC,CASRGGTAYGYTF,TRBD1,TRBJ1-2,TRBV27,.
TGTGCCAGCAGCGCGGGACAGGCTGGGGCCAACGTCCTGACTTTC,CASSAGQAGANVLTF,TRBD1,TRBJ2-6,TRBV11-2,.
TGTGCCAGCAGTCCCGGTGCGGGGCCCACAGATACGCAGTATTTT,CASSPGAGPTDTQYF,.,TRBJ2-3,TRBV7-2,.
TGTGCCAGCAGCTATCAACAGGGACCCGGGGAAAAACTGTTTTTT,CASSYQQGPGEKLFF,.,TRBJ1-4,TRBV5-6,.
TGTGCCAGCAGCCTCGACCTCATAGCGGGAGATGAGCAGTTCTTC,CASSLDLIAGDEQFF,TRBD2,TRBJ2-1,TRBV11-2,.
TGTGCCAGCAGCTTAGCGGGTGGCGGCACTGAAGCTTTCTTT,CASSLAGGGTEAFF,.,TRBJ1-1,TRBV7-2,once
TGCAGCGTTGAAGATCTTGGGACTAGCGGGAAGTATAACGCAGATACGCAGTATTTT,CSVEDLGTSGKYNADTQYF,TRBD2,TRBJ2-3,TRBV29-1,.
TGTGCCAGCAGTTCTAATAGCGGGAGGGCTTACAATGAGCAGTTCTTC,CASSSNSGRAYNEQFF,TRBD2,TRBJ2-1,TRBV27,few
TGTGCCAGCAGCTGGGACAGAACCTACGAGCAGTACTTC,CASSWDRTYEQYF,TRBD1,TRBJ2-7,TRBV5-4,.
TGTGCCAGCAGCTTTCAGGGGCAAGCTAACTATGGCTACACCTTC,CASSFQGQANYGYTF,.,TRBJ1-2,TRBV5-6,.
TGTGCCAGCAGCTATCGACTCTCGAGCACAGATACGCAGTATTTT,CASSYRLSSTDTQYF,.,TRBJ2-3,TRBV7-9,.
TGTGCCAGCAGCTTGACAGGCTTAAATCATCAGTTCTTC,CASSLTGLNHQFF,.,TRBJ2-1,TRBV11-2,.
TGCGCCAGCAGCGTTAGCGGGGCGGGCGACACCGGGGAGCTGTTTTTT,CASSVSGAGDTGELFF,TRBD2,TRBJ2-2,TRBV5-1,.
TGTGCCAGCAGTACGACAGGATTTTACGAGCAGTACTTC,CASSTTGFYEQYF,.,TRBJ2-7,TRBV27,once
TGTGCCAGCAGCGTAGAAGCGATGAACACTGAAGCTTTCTTT,CASSVEAMNTEAFF,.,TRBJ1-1,TRBV9,.
TGTGCCAGCAGCCCTGACAGGGTAAACTATGGCTACACCTTC,CASSPDRVNYGYTF,TRBD1,TRBJ1-2,TRBV7-2,.
TGCGCCAGCACTACGAGGACAGGGGGAGGCGGCTATGGCTACACCTTC,CASTTRTGGGGYGYTF,TRBD1,TRBJ1-2,TRBV5-1,.
TGTGCCAGCAGAAGGGGACAGAACCAAGAGACCCAGTACTTC,CASRRGQNQETQYF,TRBD1,TRBJ2-5,TRBV6-6,.
TGTGCCTGGAGCGATTGGGAGCGGAGACAGCCCCAGCATTTT,CAWSDWERRQPQHF,.,TRBJ1-5,TRBV30,.
TGCAGCGTCGGCCCCCGCCTAGCGACGACCTACAATGAGCAGTTCTTC,CSVGPRLATTYNEQFF,.,TRBJ2-1,TRBV29-1,once
TGCAGCGCTGGACAGGGGGGGGAAAAACTGTTTTTT,CSAGQGGEKLFF,TRBD1,TRBJ1-4,TRBV29-1,.
TGTGCCAGCAGCTTGGGCCATAACCTCGGGGGGCAAGAGACCCAGTACTTC,CASSLGHNLGGQETQYF,TRBD2,TRBJ2-5,TRBV11-3,.
TGTGCCAGCAGGAAACTACAGGTTGCTGGAAACACCATATATTTT,CASRKLQVAGNTIYF,.,TRBJ1-3,TRBV5-6,few
TGTGCCAGCAGTCCTTCGGTAGGGACAGGGGGTTTAAGCTACACCTTC,CASSPSVGTGGLSYTF,TRBD1,TRBJ1-2,TRBV2,once
TGTGCCAGCAGCCCTTTTCAAGAGACCCAGTACTTC,CASSPFQETQYF,.,TRBJ2-5,TRBV9,.
TGCGCCAGCAGCCTACGTATACAGGGGTCGGGGGTGAACACTGAAGCTTTCTTT,CASSLRIQGSGVNTEAFF,TRBD1,TRBJ1-1,TRBV4-1,.
TGCGCCAGCAGCCCGGTAGTCACAGATACGCAGTATTTT,CASSPVVTDTQYF,.,TRBJ2-3,TRBV5-1,.
TGTGCCACCAGCAGTGGCGGGCGCTCCTACAATGAGCAGTTCTTC,CATSSGGRSYNEQFF,.,TRBJ2-1,TRBV15,.
TGTGCCAGCAACGGACAGGGGGTAGGCGGGGAGCTGTTTTTT,CASNGQGVGGELFF,TRBD1,TRBJ2-2,TRBV6-1,.
TGTGCCATCAGTGAGCTTAGAAAGGGACTAGCGATCAATGAGCAGTTCTTC,CAISELRKGLAINEQFF,TRBD2,TRBJ2-1,TRBV10-3,.
TGTGCCAGCAGCCTGGCCTCGTACTCTGGAAACACCATATATTTT,CASSLASYSGNTIYF,.,TRBJ1-3,TRBV7-3,once
TGTGCCAGCAGTGGGGGGGGACTAGCGGGACAAGAGGCCCAGTACTTC,CASSGGGLAGQEAQYF,TRBD2,TRBJ2-5,TRBV7-9,.
TGCAGCGTTGGAACCACGGGAGCTAACTATGGCTACACCTTC,CSVGTTGANYGYTF,.,TRBJ1-2,TRBV29-1,.
TGTGCCAGCAGTGAGTCGGGGGGGTTGGCCCAGCATTTT,CASSESGGLAQHF,.,TRBJ1-5,TRBV6-1,.
TGTGCCAGCAGTGAAGCGCCAACTAGTTTCAATGAGCAGTTCTTC,CASSEAPTSFNEQFF,.,TRBJ2-1,TRBV6-1,.
TGCGCCAGCAGCATTCGACAGGCAGGCTCTGGAAACACCATATATTTT,CASSIRQAGSGNTIYF,.,TRBJ1-3,TRBV5-1,.
TGTGCCTGGAGTGTACCAGGGTTTATCACTGAAGCTTTCTTT,CAWSVPGFITEAFF,.,TRBJ1-1,TRBV30,.